This is a list of T cell receptor beta chains from one sample in a study of vaccination effects on CD4 cells after COVID-19. These receptors are not linked to any known antigen. Produced via immunoSEQ multiplex PCR; TCRdb's table is partial and in-frame only. In the table there are roughly 30,000 clones, roughly 72% of which are singletons. The sequencing used CD4+ T cells from PBMCs cultured with HCoV-OC43 spike peptides, collected before COVID-19 vaccination. The receptors shown here come from a human donor who received a COVID-19 vaccine. Each CDR3 is given with its conserved first and last residue. Each record gives: D gene, V gene, clone size, J gene, CDR3 DNA, CDR3 protein. The D gene is left open where the match is weak. A clone size is listed for some rows: how often the clone was seen (once, few, many), or a class if it is expanded.

TRBD1	TRBV28	few	TRBJ2-2	TGTGCCAGCAGTCCGTCGGGACAGGGGAATACCGGGGAGCTGTTTTTT	CASSPSGQGNTGELFF
NA	TRBV6-5	NA	TRBJ2-7	TGTGCCAGCAGTCCTCCGGGACGGCCCTCCTACGAGCAGTACTTC	CASSPPGRPSYEQYF
NA	TRBV5-8	NA	TRBJ2-7	TGTGCCAGCAGCTTGGAATTAGCCGGAGACCCCGAGCAGTACTTC	CASSLELAGDPEQYF
NA	TRBV29-1	NA	TRBJ1-2	TGCAGCGCGTCGCCTTCAGGGAGGAACTATGGCTACACCTTC	CSASPSGRNYGYTF
NA	TRBV19	NA	TRBJ2-1	TGTGCCAGTAGTCCATCTGGGCGACCCAATGAGCAGTTCTTC	CASSPSGRPNEQFF
NA	TRBV27	once	TRBJ1-1	TGTGCCAGCAGCGCCGGGGTCGGGGAGACTGAAGCTTTCTTT	CASSAGVGETEAFF
NA	TRBV5-1	NA	TRBJ2-3	TGCGCCAGCAGACTGCAAGGCTCTAGCACAGATACGCAGTATTTT	CASRLQGSSTDTQYF
NA	TRBV19	NA	TRBJ1-4	TGTGCCAGCAGGCGGGTGCACCAGTCAACTAATGAAAAACTGTTTTTT	CASRRVHQSTNEKLFF
TRBD2	TRBV29-1	once	TRBJ2-5	TGCAGCGTTAGGAGACTAGCGGGGGGGCCCGTCCAGACCCAGTACTTC	CSVRRLAGGPVQTQYF
NA	TRBV7-2	NA	TRBJ2-3	TGTGCCAGCAGCTTCCGGCGGAGCACAGATACGCAGTATTTT	CASSFRRSTDTQYF
NA	TRBV12-5	few	TRBJ2-2	TGTGCTAGTGGTTTGGTAGCAGGGCGCAGGGCCGGGGAGCTGTTTTTT	CASGLVAGRRAGELFF
NA	TRBV6-6	NA	TRBJ1-2	TGTGCCAGCAGTCGGGACCAGATGGGAGGCTACACCTTC	CASSRDQMGGYTF
TRBD1	TRBV12-3/TRBV12-4	NA	TRBJ1-2	TGTGCCAGCAGCGGACAGGGCTATGGCTACACCTTC	CASSGQGYGYTF
TRBD2	TRBV18	few	TRBJ2-1	TGTGCCAGCTCACCACCCGTGACTAGCGGGGGGGCAGACAATGAGCAGTTCTTC	CASSPPVTSGGADNEQFF
NA	TRBV19	NA	TRBJ2-3	TGTGCCAGTGCCGCGACCGGGACGGCAGATACGCAGTATTTT	CASAATGTADTQYF
NA	TRBV6-2/TRBV6-3	NA	TRBJ1-1	TGTGCCAGCAGTTACCCGGGAGGGGGAAAAACTGAAGCTTTCTTT	CASSYPGGGKTEAFF
TRBD2	TRBV12-3/TRBV12-4	NA	TRBJ2-1	TGTGCCAGCGGGGGACTAGAGCAGTTCTTC	CASGGLEQFF
TRBD2	TRBV10-3	NA	TRBJ2-5	TGTGCCATCAGTGAGTCAGGCGGGAGGGAGGAGACCCAGTACTTC	CAISESGGREETQYF
TRBD1	TRBV19	NA	TRBJ1-4	TGTGCCAGTAGTAGGGTGGGAAACAGGGGAGAGGAAAAACTGTTTTTT	CASSRVGNRGEEKLFF
NA	TRBV18	NA	TRBJ2-7	TGTGCCAGCACAGACGGCCGCAACGAGCAGTACTTC	CASTDGRNEQYF
TRBD2	TRBV11-3	NA	TRBJ2-1	TGTGCCAGCAGCCCTAGCGGAGACTCCTACAATGAGCAGTTCTTC	CASSPSGDSYNEQFF
NA	TRBV6-5	NA	TRBJ2-2	TGTGCCAGCAGCCCGTTCCCCTCCGGGGAGCTGTTTTTT	CASSPFPSGELFF
TRBD2	TRBV18	NA	TRBJ2-1	TGTGCCAGCTCACCAGGGCTAGCGGACAATGAGCAGTTCTTC	CASSPGLADNEQFF
NA	TRBV11-2	NA	TRBJ1-1	TGTGCCAGCAGCTTAAACAGCCGGACTGAAGCTTTCTTT	CASSLNSRTEAFF
NA	TRBV5-5	NA	TRBJ1-2	TGTGCCAGCAGCTTGGTGAGGGAAACGTATGGCTACACCTTC	CASSLVRETYGYTF
NA	TRBV5-4	NA	TRBJ2-6	TGTGCCAGCAGCTTTTCGGGCTCTGGGGCCAACGTCCTGACTTTC	CASSFSGSGANVLTF
NA	TRBV28	NA	TRBJ2-7	TGTGCCAGCGTCGGCGGAGTTGGCTACGAGCAGTACTTC	CASVGGVGYEQYF
NA	TRBV7-2	once	TRBJ2-3	TGTGCCATTCTTTGGCGGAGCACAGATACGCAGTATTTT	CAILWRSTDTQYF
TRBD1	TRBV30	NA	TRBJ1-2	TGTGCCTGGAGTATCCGGACAGGGGTATATGGCTACACCTTC	CAWSIRTGVYGYTF
NA	TRBV11-2	NA	TRBJ1-2	TGTGCCAGCAGCTTAGATAGAGTAGATGGCTACACCTTC	CASSLDRVDGYTF
TRBD2	TRBV2	NA	TRBJ2-7	TGTGCCAGCAGTCAAACTAGCGGGGGGGCACCCTACGAGCAGTACTTC	CASSQTSGGAPYEQYF
NA	TRBV6-1	once	TRBJ1-6	TGTGCCAGCAGTGAAAATAATTCACCCCTCCACTTT	CASSENNSPLHF
NA	TRBV4-3	few	TRBJ2-7	TGCGCCAGCAGCCAAGGGATTCAATGGCGACGGAACCTCTCCTACGAGCAGTACTTC	CASSQGIQWRRNLSYEQYF
TRBD2	TRBV5-4	few	TRBJ2-1	TGTGCCAGCAGCCCCGAAGGGACTAGATCTCTTGAGCAGTTCTTC	CASSPEGTRSLEQFF
TRBD1	TRBV20-1	NA	TRBJ1-1	TGCAGTGCTAGTCCCGGGACAGGGTGGACTGAAGCTTTCTTT	CSASPGTGWTEAFF
TRBD1	TRBV11-2	NA	TRBJ2-5	TGTGCCAGCAGCAGGGGGACAGGGGGGGAGACCCAGTACTTC	CASSRGTGGETQYF
NA	TRBV2	few	TRBJ1-5	TGTGCCAGCTCGGGAGACGGGGTTGGACAGCCCCAGCATTTT	CASSGDGVGQPQHF
NA	TRBV18	NA	TRBJ2-7	TGTGCCAGCTCACCACGCTCTGGACAAATTGGGGACGAGCAGTACTTC	CASSPRSGQIGDEQYF
TRBD1	TRBV4-1	NA	TRBJ1-5	TGCGCCAGCAGCCTTTCCGGGACAGGGCTTAGCAATCAGCCCCAGCATTTT	CASSLSGTGLSNQPQHF
NA	TRBV9	NA	TRBJ2-7	TGTGCCAGCAGCGTAGAACTACACGACTACGAGCAGTACTTC	CASSVELHDYEQYF
TRBD2	TRBV4-2	NA	TRBJ2-3	TGTGCCAGCAGCCCCCCCGGGACTAGTAGCACAGATACGCAGTATTTT	CASSPPGTSSTDTQYF
NA	TRBV3-1/TRBV3-2	NA	TRBJ2-3	TGTGCCAGCAGCACTACAGATACGCAGTATTTT	CASSTTDTQYF
TRBD1	TRBV10-3	NA	TRBJ1-1	TGTGCCATCAGTGCGGACAGGGTGGGCACTGAAGCTTTCTTT	CAISADRVGTEAFF
TRBD1	TRBV12-5	NA	TRBJ1-1	TGTGCTAGTGGTTTGGTAACAGGGGGGGTGGGACAGGGGAACACTGAAGCTTTCTTT	CASGLVTGGVGQGNTEAFF
NA	TRBV7-8	NA	TRBJ2-2	TGTGCCAGCAGCTGGACAGACACCGGGGAGCTGTTTTTT	CASSWTDTGELFF
NA	TRBV19	NA	TRBJ1-5	TGTGCCAGTAGTATTTTAGAGTCTGGTCAGCCCCAGCATTTT	CASSILESGQPQHF
TRBD1	TRBV10-3	once	TRBJ1-2	TGTGCCATGGCGGGACAGAGTAACGGCTACACCTTC	CAMAGQSNGYTF
NA	TRBV7-9	few	TRBJ2-2	TGTGCCAGCAGCTTAGGAGGGGCCGGGGAGCTGTTTTTT	CASSLGGAGELFF
TRBD1	TRBV19	NA	TRBJ1-2	TGTGCCAGTAGTATAGCGGTACAGGGGCGCTATGGCTACACCTTC	CASSIAVQGRYGYTF
TRBD1	TRBV7-2	few	TRBJ1-5	TGTGCCAGCAGCTTAGAGGGGACAGGAGATCAGCCCCAGCATTTT	CASSLEGTGDQPQHF
NA	TRBV5-1	NA	TRBJ2-6	TGCGCCAGCAGCCCTTTCTCGACAGGAGCTGGGGCCAACGTCCTGACTTTC	CASSPFSTGAGANVLTF
NA	TRBV19	NA	TRBJ2-5	TGTGCCAGTAGTCGAAGACAAGAGACCCAGTACTTC	CASSRRQETQYF
NA	TRBV5-6	NA	TRBJ2-2	TGTGCCAGCAGCCGGTACGCGGACGGAACTGGGAGCACCGGGGAGCTGTTTTTT	CASSRYADGTGSTGELFF
TRBD1	TRBV7-8	once	TRBJ1-1	TGTGCCAGCAGCCCCAGGGGGGGGGCGGTGGTCACTGAAGCTTTCTTT	CASSPRGGAVVTEAFF
NA	TRBV4-1	NA	TRBJ1-4	TGCGCCAGCAGGACTTACGGGACGGATGAAAAACTGTTTTTT	CASRTYGTDEKLFF
NA	TRBV5-8	NA	TRBJ2-7	TGTGCCAGCAGCTTTCAGGGAAACTCCTACGAGCAGTACTTC	CASSFQGNSYEQYF
NA	TRBV6-6	once	TRBJ2-7	TGTGCCAGCAGTCTCCCGACAGGGACTTACGAGCAGTACTTC	CASSLPTGTYEQYF
TRBD2	TRBV19	NA	TRBJ2-3	TGTGCCAGTAGTATACCACTAGCGTCTAGCACAGATACGCAGTATTTT	CASSIPLASSTDTQYF
TRBD1	TRBV3-1/TRBV3-2	NA	TRBJ1-1	TGTGCCAGCAGCCAGGGTTCTACAGGGGTCGGAGGTTCTCGTCGGGCTTTCTTT	CASSQGSTGVGGSRRAFF